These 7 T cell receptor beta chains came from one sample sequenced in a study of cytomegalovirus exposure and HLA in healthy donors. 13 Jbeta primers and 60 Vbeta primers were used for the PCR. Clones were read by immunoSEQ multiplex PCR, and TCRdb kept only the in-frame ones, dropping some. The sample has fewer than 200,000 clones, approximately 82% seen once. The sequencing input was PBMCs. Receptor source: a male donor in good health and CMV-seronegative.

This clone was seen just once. The chain's CDR3 is CASSQTGSFHNSPLHF. CDR3 nucleotides: TGCGCCAGCAGCCAAACAGGGTCCTTCCATAATTCACCCCTCCACTTT. The chain employs TRBV4-1 and TRBJ1-6; a possible D gene is TRBD1 (6 bases). CDR3 length: 16 amino acids. Trimming pared 2 bases from V and 5 bases from J, leaving 13 bases between. Germline V gives CDR1 MGHRA, CDR2 YSYEKL.

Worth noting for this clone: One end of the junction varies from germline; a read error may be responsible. The CDR3 region is CASSERIQRNERFF. In nucleotides, the CDR3 is TGTGCCAGCAGTGAACGGATCCAGAGGAATGAGCGGTTCTTC. The chain has TRBV25-1 and TRBJ2-1; D remains unclear. This CDR3 contains 14 residues. Germline CDR1 MGHDK, CDR2 SYGVNS.

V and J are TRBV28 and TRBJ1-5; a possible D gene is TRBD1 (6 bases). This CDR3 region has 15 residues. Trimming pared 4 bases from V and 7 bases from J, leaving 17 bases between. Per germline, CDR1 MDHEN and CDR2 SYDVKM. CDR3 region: CASSYSGDLGQPQHF. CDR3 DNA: TGTGCCAGCAGTTACTCAGGGGATTTAGGACAGCCCCAGCATTTT.

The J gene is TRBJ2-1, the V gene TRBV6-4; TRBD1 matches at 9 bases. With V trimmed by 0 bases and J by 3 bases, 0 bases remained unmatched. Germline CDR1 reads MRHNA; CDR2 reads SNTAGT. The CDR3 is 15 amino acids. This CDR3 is CASSDSTGGYNEQFF. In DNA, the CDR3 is TGTGCCAGCAGTGACTCGACAGGGGGCTACAATGAGCAGTTCTTC.

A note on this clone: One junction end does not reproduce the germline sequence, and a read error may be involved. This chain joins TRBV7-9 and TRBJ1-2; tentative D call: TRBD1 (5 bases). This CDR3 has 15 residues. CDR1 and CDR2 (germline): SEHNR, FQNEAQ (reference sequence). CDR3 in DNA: TGTTCCAGCAGCTTAGCGGGAGGGGAAACCTATGGCTACACCTTC. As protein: CSSSLAGGETYGYTF.

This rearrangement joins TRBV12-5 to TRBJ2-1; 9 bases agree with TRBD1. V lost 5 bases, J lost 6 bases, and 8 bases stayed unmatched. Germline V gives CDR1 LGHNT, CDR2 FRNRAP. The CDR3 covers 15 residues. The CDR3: CASGPGQGIINEQFF. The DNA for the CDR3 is TGTGCTAGTGGTCCTGGACAGGGGATTATCAATGAGCAGTTCTTC.

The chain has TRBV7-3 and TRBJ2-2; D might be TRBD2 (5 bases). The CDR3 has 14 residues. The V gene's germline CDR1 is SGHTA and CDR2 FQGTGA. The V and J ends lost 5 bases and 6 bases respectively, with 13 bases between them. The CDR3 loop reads CASSPLSGSGELFF. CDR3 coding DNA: TGTGCCAGCAGCCCCCTGAGCGGATCCGGGGAGCTGTTTTTT.